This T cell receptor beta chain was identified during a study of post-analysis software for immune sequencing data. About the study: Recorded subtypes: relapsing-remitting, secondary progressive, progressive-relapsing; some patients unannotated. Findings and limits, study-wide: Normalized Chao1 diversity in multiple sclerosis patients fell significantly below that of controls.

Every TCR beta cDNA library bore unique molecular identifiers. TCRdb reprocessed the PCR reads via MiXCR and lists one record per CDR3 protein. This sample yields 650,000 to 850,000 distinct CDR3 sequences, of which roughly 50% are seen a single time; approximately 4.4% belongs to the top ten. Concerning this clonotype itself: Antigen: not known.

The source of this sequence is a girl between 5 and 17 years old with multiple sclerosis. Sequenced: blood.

CDR3 in amino acids: CASSLAPTVSYEQYF. The CDR3, as DNA: TGCGCCAGCAGCTTGGCCCCAACAGTCTCCTACGAGCAGTACTTC. V gene TRBV5-1 combines with J gene TRBJ2-7; the D is unclear. The CDR3 extends over 15 amino acids. CDR1 is SGHRS, CDR2 YFSETQ, per germline. Between the trimmed V and J ends, which lost 0 bases and 0 bases, there was a span of 10 bases.